The 21 T cell receptor beta chains presented below share a single source sample, sequenced in a study of T-cell reconstitution after alpha-beta-depleted transplantation in children. For TCRbeta, the library was prepared with unique molecular identifiers. TCRdb reprocessed the PCR reads via MiXCR and lists one record per CDR3 protein. Of more than 120,000 distinct CDR3 sequences detected, 8% to 10% appear once; the ten largest clones hold over 15%. The sample was PBMCs, mostly from graft donor cells, taken 180 days after TCRalphabeta/CD19-depleted stem cell transplant. The receptor set was obtained from a female patient aged 2-15 years who had a stem cell transplant for congenital amegakaryocytic thrombocytopenia, so the T cells may come from the graft donor.

This clonotype has at least ten counts. The V and J genes are TRBV6-1 and TRBJ2-3; 14 nucleotides match TRBD2. The V and J ends lost 6 bases and 1 base, in that order; junction bases with no gene match: 3. The germline V gene has CDR1 MNHNS and CDR2 SASEGT. The CDR3 is 16 residues long. The CDR3 region is CASRAGLAGGTDTQYF. The DNA for the CDR3 is TGTGCCAGCAGAGCGGGACTAGCGGGAGGCACAGATACGCAGTATTTT.

This clonotype was counted at least ten times. CDR3 in amino acids: CSARASGRAYEQYF. In nucleotides, the CDR3 is TGCAGTGCTAGGGCTAGCGGGAGGGCCTACGAGCAGTACTTC. The rearrangement uses TRBV20-1 and TRBJ2-7; TRBD2 aligns across 12 bases. Looked up from germline, CDR1 is DFQATT and CDR2 is SNEGSKA (reference sequence). The V gene end was trimmed by 3 bases and the J gene end by 2 bases; junction bases not matched to a gene: 2. The length of the CDR3 is 14 residues.

This clonotype has ten or more counts. The gene calls are TRBV29-1 and TRBJ2-7; D is unclear. Trimming stripped 3 bases from V and 6 bases from J, with 9 bases between. This CDR3 comprises 11 residues. The germline CDR1 and CDR2 sequences are SQVTM and ANQGSEA. CDR3 region: CSVDAGFEQYF. The CDR3 region has the DNA TGCAGCGTTGATGCTGGTTTCGAGCAGTACTTC.

This clonotype was counted at least ten times. This chain joins TRBV28 and TRBJ2-5, with a weak D call TRBD2 (7 bases). CDR3 length equals 14 residues. Deletions cut 6 bases from V and 4 bases from J, with 15 bases between. Germline CDR1 and CDR2: MDHEN and SYDVKM. The CDR3 protein is CASSAGARRETQYF. DNA for the CDR3: TGTGCCAGCAGCGCGGGGGCCAGGCGAGAGACCCAGTACTTC.

In this sample, this clonotype turned up many times. This chain joins TRBV20-1 and TRBJ2-7; no firm D call. Germline loops: CDR1 DFQATT, CDR2 SNEGSKA (reference sequence). Between the trimmed V and J ends, which lost 1 base and 1 base, there was a span of 2 bases. The CDR3 runs to 11 residues. The CDR3 spells CSARVSYEQYF. Written as DNA, the CDR3 is TGCAGTGCTAGAGTTTCCTACGAGCAGTACTTC.

This clonotype was seen many times. The rearrangement links TRBV21-1 to TRBJ2-7. TRBV21-1 is reported as a pseudogene. The CDR3 contains 13 residues. The CDR3 loop reads CASSKDGGYEQYF. The CDR3, as DNA: TGTGCCAGCAGCAAAGATGGCGGCTACGAGCAGTACTTC.

In its sample, this clonotype was seen many times. The chain carries TRBV28 and TRBJ1-4, with D maybe TRBD1 (5 bases). V was clipped by 3 bases and J by 4 bases, with 15 bases between them. Germline V CDR1 and CDR2: MDHEN, SYDVKM. The CDR3 extends over 16 amino acids. The CDR3 nucleotides are TGTGCCAGCAGTTTGCGGAGGTGGGGCGATAATGAAAAACTGTTTTTT. Its translation: CASSLRRWGDNEKLFF.

Ten or more counts support this clonotype. The chain uses TRBV5-1 and TRBJ2-7, with D uncertain. CDR1 and CDR2 (germline): SGHRS, YFSETQ. This CDR3 is 14 amino acids long. The V gene lost 4 bases and the J gene lost 3 bases, with 14 bases spanning the gap. This chain's CDR3 is CASSRGVQNYEQYF. CDR3 in DNA: TGCGCCAGCAGCCGTGGGGTTCAAAACTACGAGCAGTACTTC. Full variable domain (rest looked up from reference TRBV5-1 and TRBJ2-7): KAGVTQTPRYLIKTRGQQVTLSCSPISGHRSVSWYQQTPGQGLQFLFEYFSETQRNKGNFPGRFSGRQFSNSRSEMNVSTLELGDSALYLCASSRGVQNYEQYFGPGTRLTVT.

The genes are TRBV3-1 and TRBJ1-2; D remains unclear. This CDR3 contains 14 residues. Germline V gives CDR1 LGHDT, CDR2 YNNKEL (reference sequence). Between the trimmed V and J ends, which lost 1 base and 4 bases, there was a span of 10 bases. CDR3: CASSQVDSSYGYTF. The DNA of the CDR3 is TGTGCCAGCAGCCAAGTGGACTCCTCCTATGGCTACACCTTC.

This clonotype was found many times. The rearrangement uses TRBV5-1 and TRBJ1-3; 8 nucleotides match TRBD1. V dropped 2 bases and J dropped 0; count of bases not matched to a gene: 10. The CDR3 has 18 amino acids. CDR1 and CDR2 from the germline V gene are SGHRS and YFSETQ. In nucleotides, the CDR3 is TGCGCCAGCAGCTTCTTCGCTGGACAGGGCATCTCTGGAAACACCATATATTTT. It yields the protein CASSFFAGQGISGNTIYF.

This clonotype was recorded a few times. The V and J genes are TRBV12-3 or TRBV12-4 and TRBJ1-1; D may be TRBD1 (5 bases). Trimming took 5 bases from V and 6 from J, leaving 22 bases between them. The CDR3 is 16 residues long. The CDR3 DNA reads as TGTGCCAGCAGTCCCCGGACACTGGCCCGCGGCGCTGAAGCTTTCTTT. Its protein product is CASSPRTLARGAEAFF.

This clonotype was detected only a few times. The chain links TRBV25-1 to TRBJ1-6, with TRBD1 as a possible D gene (6 bases). V lost 3 bases, J lost 9 bases, and 12 bases lay in between. The CDR3 has 14 residues. In germline, CDR1 is MGHDK, CDR2 SYGVNS. The CDR3 DNA follows: TGTGCCAGCAGTGATGGGGGGGGGGCTTCACCCCTCCACTTT. Its translation is CASSDGGGASPLHF.

This clonotype was recorded at least ten times. The chain couples TRBV28 to TRBJ2-1; D uncertain. The CDR3 totals 15 residues. V lost 2 bases and J 4 bases, leaving 12 bases between the germline ends. Germline CDR1 and CDR2: MDHEN and SYDVKM. CDR3 loop: CASSLGPYDYNEQFF. As DNA, the CDR3 is TGTGCCAGCAGTTTAGGCCCCTACGATTACAATGAGCAGTTCTTC.

This clonotype was seen many times. One junction end disagrees with the germline gene, perhaps due to a read error. The gene calls are TRBV5-1 and TRBJ1-1; D is uncertain. CDR1 is SGHRS and CDR2 is YFSETQ in the germline V gene. The CDR3 has 12 residues. The CDR3: CASSLLGTEAFF. For the CDR3, the DNA is TGTGCCAGCAGTTTGCTGGGCACTGAAGCTTTCTTT.

This clonotype showed up just a few times. The chain joins TRBV20-1 to TRBJ2-2, with D unresolved. This CDR3 comprises 15 residues. CDR1 and CDR2 from the germline V gene are DFQATT and SNEGSKA (reference sequence). V was clipped by 0 bases and J by 0 bases, with 8 bases between them. CDR3 nucleotides: TGCAGTGCTAGAGACCTTGCCCCGAACACCGGGGAGCTGTTTTTT. Amino acids: CSARDLAPNTGELFF.

This clonotype turned up a few times. The chain links TRBV28 to TRBJ2-1; D might be TRBD2 (6 bases). V was cut by 3 bases and J by 0 bases, with 12 bases left in between. CDR1 and CDR2 (germline): MDHEN, SYDVKM. The CDR3 has 16 amino acids. CDR3: CASSLEGYDSYNEQFF. The CDR3 DNA is TGTGCCAGCAGTTTGGAGGGATACGACTCCTACAATGAGCAGTTCTTC. Drawing the rest from reference TRBV28 and TRBJ2-1, the complete variable domain is DVKVTQSSRYLVKRTGEKVFLECVQDMDHENMFWYRQDPGLGLRLIYFSYDVKMKEKGDIPEGYSVSREKKERFSLILESASTNQTSMYLCASSLEGYDSYNEQFFGPGTRLTVL.

This clonotype was detected many times. The chain uses TRBV9 and TRBJ2-7; D not resolved. Trimming cost V 4 bases and J 3 bases, with 17 bases left between them. This CDR3 spans 15 amino acids. CDR1 is SGDLS, CDR2 YYNGEE, per germline. CDR3 bases: TGTGCCAGCAGCCCCCTAGATTCCCCCAGCTACGAGCAGTACTTC. Translation gives CASSPLDSPSYEQYF.

The chain uses TRBV7-7 and TRBJ2-2, with a weak D call TRBD2 (5 bases). Germline V lookup: CDR1 SSHAT, CDR2 FNYEAQ (reference sequence). The CDR3 has 13 amino acids. V was trimmed by 6 bases and J by 7 bases, leaving 12 bases between them. CDR3 sequence (DNA): TGTGCCAGCAGTGCCCGGGGTGGCGGGGAGCTGTTTTTT. This sequence encodes CASSARGGGELFF.

Many counts were recorded for this clonotype. This sequence joins TRBV7-3 and TRBJ1-2, with D possibly matching TRBD1 (5 bases). CDR1 is SGHTA and CDR2 is FQGTGA in the germline V gene. This CDR3 region has 14 residues. V was pared by 0 bases and J by 8 bases, with 13 bases between. The CDR3: CASSLTDQGFGYTF. In nucleotides, the CDR3 is TGTGCCAGCAGCTTAACGGACCAGGGTTTCGGCTACACCTTC.

This clonotype turned up a few times. The chain links TRBV12-5 to TRBJ2-1, with 7 bases aligning to TRBD2. Germline CDR1 is LGHNT and CDR2 is FRNRAP. This CDR3 contains 16 residues. Trimming removed 0 bases from V and 3 bases from J; junction bases left unmatched: 5. CDR3 loop: CASGLVTSADYNEQFF. The DNA of the CDR3 is TGTGCTAGTGGTTTGGTAACTAGCGCGGACTACAATGAGCAGTTCTTC.

This clonotype appeared a few times. CDR3 region: CAIREDRPGGQYF. The DNA for the CDR3 is TGTGCCATCAGAGAGGACAGACCGGGGGGGCAGTATTTT. The rearrangement joins TRBV10-3 to TRBJ2-3, with D possibly being TRBD2 (7 bases). Germline V gene data show CDR1 as ENHRY and CDR2 as SYGVKD. This CDR3 is built from 13 residues. Trimming removed 6 bases from V and 11 bases from J, with 18 bases in between.